This paragraph reports one T cell receptor (beta chain). Its antigen remains unknown. Treatment defined: randomized to nivolumab then ipilimumab (arm A) or the reverse (arm B). The data stem from a study of sequential checkpoint blockade in melanoma. The study's findings and limits: T-cell fraction and clonality followed PD-L1 and CD8+ counts, not mutational load.

Sequenced by immunoSEQ multiplex PCR; TCRdb stores in-frame clones only, minus some. The data show fewer than 6,500 clones, around 27% seen once. The source was tumor tissue (inferred from file names), collected from a patient given nivolumab and ipilimumab in sequence. The sequence derives from a human donor with melanoma.

The DNA of the CDR3 is TGTGCCAGCAGTGCAGACCCCGGATCGTGGGAGCTGTTTTTT. As protein: CASSADPGSWELFF. The chain has TRBV9 and TRBJ2-2, with no clear D. Germline values: CDR1 SGDLS, CDR2 YYNGEE. This CDR3 comprises 14 residues. Trimming removed 5 bases from V and 9 bases from J, with 17 bases in between.